This TCR beta chain came from a study of T cell repertoires in ileal Crohn's disease. Study-level background: Every patient was operated on for stricturing (about 60%) or penetrating (about 39%) complications. Study-level findings and limits: Compared with CD4 T cells, sorted CD8 cells carried more expanded clones. Active smokers at surgery had more clonal expansions than non-smokers.

Repertoires were generated with immunoSEQ multiplex PCR, while TCRdb's copy carries only in-frame clones and drops some. The table shows approximately 5,000 clones, with 75% to 85% occurring only once. This CDR3 is 14 amino acids long. Trimming shortened V by 5 bases and J by 2 bases, and 12 bases separated the two germline ends. CDR1 is MNHNS, CDR2 SASEGT, per germline. In regard to this clone: The antigen is unknown.

The TCR sequence derives from an adult with Crohn's disease. V usage is TRBV6-1 and J usage is TRBJ2-5; D gene uncertain. The sample comprised ileal tissue. For the CDR3, the DNA is TGTGCCAGCAGTCAGAGGCGGCAACAAGAGACCCAGTACTTC. Translated: CASSQRRQQETQYF.